The entry below describes one TCR beta chain. The data belong to a study of blood T cell repertoires in COVID-19. On the study more broadly: PBMCs, B-cell-depleted T cells, or T cells were the source of the cDNA or gDNA that made up the material.

Authors' methods: Counts of nucleated cells, estimated from reference gene primer amplification, were obtained. TCRdb's table, derived via immunoSEQ multiplex PCR, lists solely in-frame clones and lacks some. That table is the source of V, J and clone size, and D and trimming were worked out from the DNA. Of fewer than 200,000 clones detected, 88% appear once; the ten largest clones hold roughly 10%. V lost 0 bases to trimming and J lost 14 bases; unmatched junction nucleotides: 19. Germline loops: CDR1 SGDLS, CDR2 YYNGEE. This CDR3 has 17 residues. Each participant's cohort was designated according to participant-reported clinical history. Two consecutive negative NP/OP PCR tests, clearance, or resolved symptoms defined Cohort 3 recovery.

The V gene is TRBV9, the J gene TRBJ2-1; 8 nucleotides line up with TRBD2. This clonotype originated in a woman younger than 35 who had recovered from COVID-19. The source material was PBMCs or T cells enriched from blood (not recorded which). CDR3 region: CASSVAFSSGGTITEFF. The CDR3 DNA reads as TGTGCCAGCAGCGTAGCATTTTCCAGCGGGGGTACTATCACGGAGTTCTTC. The full variable domain, completed using reference TRBV9 and TRBJ2-1, is DSGVTQTPKHLITATGQRVTLRCSPRSGDLSVYWYQQSLDQGLQFLIQYYNGEERAKGNILERFSAQQFPDLHSELNLSSLELGDSALYFCASSVAFSSGGTITEFFGPGTRLTVL.